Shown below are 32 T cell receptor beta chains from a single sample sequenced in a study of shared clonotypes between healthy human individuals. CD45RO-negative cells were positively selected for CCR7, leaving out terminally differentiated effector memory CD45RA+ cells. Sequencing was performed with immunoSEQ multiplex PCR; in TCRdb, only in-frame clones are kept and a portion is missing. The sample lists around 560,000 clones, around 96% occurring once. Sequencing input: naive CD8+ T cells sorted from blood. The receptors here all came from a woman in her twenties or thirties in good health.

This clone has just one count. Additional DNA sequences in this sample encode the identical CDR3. In nucleotides, the CDR3 is TGTGCCAGCAGTTTAGGAGGGATGGGATACGAGCAGTACTTC. This gives the protein CASSLGGMGYEQYF. The chain joins TRBV28 to TRBJ2-7; maybe TRBD2 (6 bases). There are 14 residues in the CDR3. With 2 bases removed from V and 4 bases from J, the gap between germline ends came to 12 bases. The germline gives CDR1 MDHEN, CDR2 SYDVKM.

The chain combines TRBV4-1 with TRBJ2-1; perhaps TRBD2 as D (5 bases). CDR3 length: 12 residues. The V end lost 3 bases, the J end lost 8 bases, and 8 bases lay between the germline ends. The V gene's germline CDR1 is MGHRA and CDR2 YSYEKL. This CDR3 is CASSHGRDEQFF. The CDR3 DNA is TGCGCCAGCAGCCACGGGCGGGATGAGCAGTTCTTC.

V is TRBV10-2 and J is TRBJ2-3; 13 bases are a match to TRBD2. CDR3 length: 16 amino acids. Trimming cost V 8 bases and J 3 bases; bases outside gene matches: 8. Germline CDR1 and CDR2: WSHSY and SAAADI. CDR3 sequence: CASWTSGSYLTDTQYF. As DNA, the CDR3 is TGCGCCAGCTGGACTAGCGGGAGTTATTTGACAGATACGCAGTATTTT.

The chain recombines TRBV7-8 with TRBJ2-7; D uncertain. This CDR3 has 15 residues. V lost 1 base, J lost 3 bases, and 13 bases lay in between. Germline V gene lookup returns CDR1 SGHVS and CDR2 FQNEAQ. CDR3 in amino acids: CASSLDGRPLYEQYF. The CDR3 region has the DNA TGTGCCAGCAGCTTAGACGGCAGACCGCTCTACGAGCAGTACTTC.

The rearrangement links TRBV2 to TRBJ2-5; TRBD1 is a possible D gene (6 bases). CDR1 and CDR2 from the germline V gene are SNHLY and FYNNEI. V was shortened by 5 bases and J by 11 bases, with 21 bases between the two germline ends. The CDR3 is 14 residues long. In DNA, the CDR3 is TGTGCCAGCAGTCCACGGACAGCTCCTAAGGAGCAGTACTTC. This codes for CASSPRTAPKEQYF.

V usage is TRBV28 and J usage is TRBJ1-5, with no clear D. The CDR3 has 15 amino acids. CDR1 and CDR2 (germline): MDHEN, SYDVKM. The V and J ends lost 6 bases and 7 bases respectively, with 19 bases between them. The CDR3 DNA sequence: TGTGCCAGCAGCGGAACCGGCCCCTCCGGCCAGCCCCAGCATTTT. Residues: CASSGTGPSGQPQHF. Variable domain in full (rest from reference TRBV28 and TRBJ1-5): DVKVTQSSRYLVKRTGEKVFLECVQDMDHENMFWYRQDPGLGLRLIYFSYDVKMKEKGDIPEGYSVSREKKERFSLILESASTNQTSMYLCASSGTGPSGQPQHFGDGTRLSIL.

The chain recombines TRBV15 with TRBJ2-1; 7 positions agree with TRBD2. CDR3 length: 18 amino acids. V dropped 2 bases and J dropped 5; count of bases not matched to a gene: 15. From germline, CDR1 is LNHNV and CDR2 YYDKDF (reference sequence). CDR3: CATSRNYGGSFGDNEQFF. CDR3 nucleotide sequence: TGTGCCACCAGCAGAAACTACGGCGGGAGTTTCGGTGACAATGAGCAGTTCTTC.

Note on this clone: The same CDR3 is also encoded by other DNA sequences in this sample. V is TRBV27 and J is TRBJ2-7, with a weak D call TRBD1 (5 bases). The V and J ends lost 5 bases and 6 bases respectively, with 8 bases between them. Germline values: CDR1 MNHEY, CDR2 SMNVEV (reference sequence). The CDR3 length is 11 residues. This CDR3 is CASSQGGEQYF. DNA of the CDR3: TGTGCCAGCAGTCAGGGCGGCGAGCAGTACTTC.

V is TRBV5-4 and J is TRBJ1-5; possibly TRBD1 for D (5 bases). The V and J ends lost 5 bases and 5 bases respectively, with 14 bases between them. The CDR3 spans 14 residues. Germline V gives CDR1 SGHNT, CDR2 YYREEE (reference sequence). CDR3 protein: CASRSWGGDQPQHF. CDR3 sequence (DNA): TGTGCCAGCAGATCCTGGGGGGGAGATCAGCCCCAGCATTTT.

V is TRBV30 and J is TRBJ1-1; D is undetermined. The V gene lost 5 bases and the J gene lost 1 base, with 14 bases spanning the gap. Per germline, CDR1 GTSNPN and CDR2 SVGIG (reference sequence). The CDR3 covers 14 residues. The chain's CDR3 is CAWASVLSNTEAFF. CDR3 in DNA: TGTGCCTGGGCCTCCGTTTTGTCGAACACTGAAGCTTTCTTT.

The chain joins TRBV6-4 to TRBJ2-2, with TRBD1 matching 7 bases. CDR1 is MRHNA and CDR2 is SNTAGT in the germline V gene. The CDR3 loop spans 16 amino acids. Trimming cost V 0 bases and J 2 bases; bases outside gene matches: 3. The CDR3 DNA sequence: TGTGCCAGCAGTGACTCGACAGGGTCTAACACCGGGGAGCTGTTTTTT. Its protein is CASSDSTGSNTGELFF.

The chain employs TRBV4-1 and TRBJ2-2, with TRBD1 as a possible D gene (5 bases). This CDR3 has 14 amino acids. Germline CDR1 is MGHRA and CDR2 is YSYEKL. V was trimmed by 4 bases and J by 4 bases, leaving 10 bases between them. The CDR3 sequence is CASSLRQGTGELFF. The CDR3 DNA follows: TGCGCCAGCAGCCTCCGGCAGGGCACCGGGGAGCTGTTTTTT.

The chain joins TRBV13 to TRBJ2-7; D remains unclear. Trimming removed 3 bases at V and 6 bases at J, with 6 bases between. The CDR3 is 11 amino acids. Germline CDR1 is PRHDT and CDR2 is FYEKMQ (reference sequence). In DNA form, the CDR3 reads TGTGCCAGCAGCTTTCGCCTCGAGCAGTACTTC. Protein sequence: CASSFRLEQYF.

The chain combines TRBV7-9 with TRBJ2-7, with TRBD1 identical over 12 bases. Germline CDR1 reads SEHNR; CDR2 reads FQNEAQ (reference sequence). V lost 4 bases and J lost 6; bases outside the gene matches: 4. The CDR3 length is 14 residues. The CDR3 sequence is CASSWGQGAGEQYF. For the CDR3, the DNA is TGTGCCAGCAGCTGGGGACAGGGGGCGGGCGAGCAGTACTTC.

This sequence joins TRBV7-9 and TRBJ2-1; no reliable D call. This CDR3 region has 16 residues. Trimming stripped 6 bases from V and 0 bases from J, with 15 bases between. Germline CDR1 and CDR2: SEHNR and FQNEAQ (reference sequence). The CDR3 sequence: CASRTESGSSYNEQFF. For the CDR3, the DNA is TGTGCCAGCAGAACCGAGTCGGGTAGCTCCTACAATGAGCAGTTCTTC.

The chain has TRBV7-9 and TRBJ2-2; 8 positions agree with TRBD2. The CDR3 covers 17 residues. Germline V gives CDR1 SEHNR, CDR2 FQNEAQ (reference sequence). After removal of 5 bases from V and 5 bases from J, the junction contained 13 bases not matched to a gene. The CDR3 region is CASSPPRSGRVTGELFF. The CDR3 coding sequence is TGTGCCAGCAGCCCCCCCCGGAGCGGGAGAGTTACCGGGGAGCTGTTTTTT.

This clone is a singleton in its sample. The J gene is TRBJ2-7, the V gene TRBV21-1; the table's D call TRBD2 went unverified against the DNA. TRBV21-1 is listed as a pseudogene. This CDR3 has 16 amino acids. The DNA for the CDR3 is TGTGCCAGCAGCGCCCCACTAGCGGGGGCCTCCTACGAGCAGTACTTC. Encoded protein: CASSAPLAGASYEQYF.

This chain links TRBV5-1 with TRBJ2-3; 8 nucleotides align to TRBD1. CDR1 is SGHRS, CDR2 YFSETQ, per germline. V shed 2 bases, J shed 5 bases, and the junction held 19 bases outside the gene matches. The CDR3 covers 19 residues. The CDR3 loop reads CASSFPLDGQGFEGDTQYF. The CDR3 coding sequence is TGCGCCAGCAGCTTCCCTTTAGATGGACAGGGCTTCGAGGGAGATACGCAGTATTTT.

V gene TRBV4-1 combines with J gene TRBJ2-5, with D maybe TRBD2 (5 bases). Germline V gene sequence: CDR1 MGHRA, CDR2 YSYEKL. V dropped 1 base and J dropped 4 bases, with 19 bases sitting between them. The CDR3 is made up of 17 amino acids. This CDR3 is CASSQVPGPQRAETQYF. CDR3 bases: TGCGCCAGCAGCCAAGTTCCGGGCCCCCAGAGGGCAGAGACCCAGTACTTC.

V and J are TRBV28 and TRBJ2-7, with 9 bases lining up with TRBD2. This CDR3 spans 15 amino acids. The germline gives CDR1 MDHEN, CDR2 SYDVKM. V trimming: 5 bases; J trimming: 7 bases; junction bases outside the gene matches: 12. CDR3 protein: CASSPPLREGEEQYF. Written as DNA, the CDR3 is TGTGCCAGCAGTCCCCCCTTGCGGGAGGGGGAAGAGCAGTACTTC.

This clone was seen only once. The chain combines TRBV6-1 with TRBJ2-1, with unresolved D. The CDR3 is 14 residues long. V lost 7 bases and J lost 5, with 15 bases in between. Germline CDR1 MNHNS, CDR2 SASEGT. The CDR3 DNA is TGTGCCAGCAACCTCCCCCTGGGCGACAATGAGCAGTTCTTC. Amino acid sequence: CASNLPLGDNEQFF.

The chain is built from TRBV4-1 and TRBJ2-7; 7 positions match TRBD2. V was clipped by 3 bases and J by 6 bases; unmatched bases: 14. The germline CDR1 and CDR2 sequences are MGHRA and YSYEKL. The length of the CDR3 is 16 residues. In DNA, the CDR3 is TGCGCCAGCAGCCACGAGGCTGGTAGTTCGGGGGGCGAGCAGTACTTC. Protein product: CASSHEAGSSGGEQYF.

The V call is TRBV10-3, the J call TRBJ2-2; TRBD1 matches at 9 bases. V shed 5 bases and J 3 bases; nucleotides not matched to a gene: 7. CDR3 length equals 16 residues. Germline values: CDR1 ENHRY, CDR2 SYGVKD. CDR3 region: CAISSGQGGDTGELFF. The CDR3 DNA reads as TGTGCCATCAGTTCGGGACAGGGAGGGGACACCGGGGAGCTGTTTTTT.

The CDR3 reads CASSLASGRAFYAGETQYF. In DNA form, the CDR3 reads TGTGCCAGCAGCTTGGCCAGCGGGAGGGCCTTTTACGCAGGCGAGACCCAGTACTTC. The chain has TRBV5-6 and TRBJ2-5, with 10 bases that match TRBD2. J lost 5 bases, V lost 0 bases, and 16 bases had no gene match. The CDR3 contains 19 residues. Germline V gives CDR1 SGHDT, CDR2 YYEEEE.

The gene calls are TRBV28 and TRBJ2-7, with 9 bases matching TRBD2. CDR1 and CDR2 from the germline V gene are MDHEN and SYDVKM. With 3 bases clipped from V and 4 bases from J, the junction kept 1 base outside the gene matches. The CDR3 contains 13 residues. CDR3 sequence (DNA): TGTGCCAGCAGTTTGCGGGAGGGTTACGAGCAGTACTTC. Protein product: CASSLREGYEQYF.

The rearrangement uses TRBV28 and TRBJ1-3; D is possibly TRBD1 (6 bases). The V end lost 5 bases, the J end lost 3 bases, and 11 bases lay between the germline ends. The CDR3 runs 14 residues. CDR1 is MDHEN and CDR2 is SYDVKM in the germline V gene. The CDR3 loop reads CASSPRRGGNTIYF. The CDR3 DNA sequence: TGTGCCAGCAGTCCCCGCAGGGGTGGAAACACCATATATTTT.

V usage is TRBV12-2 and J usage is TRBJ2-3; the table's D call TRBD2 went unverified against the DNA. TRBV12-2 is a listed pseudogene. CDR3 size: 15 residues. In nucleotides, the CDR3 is TGTGCAAGTCGTTTCCGCACTAGATCCGAAGATACGCAGTATTTT. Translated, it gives CASRFRTRSEDTQYF.

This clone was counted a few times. The CDR3 bases are TGTGCCACCGCGGGGGGCCCAGACAGGGGGCATCGACAGCCCCAGCATTTT. This translates into CATAGGPDRGHRQPQHF. The rearrangement uses TRBV15 and TRBJ1-5, with 10 bases lining up with TRBD1. Trimming removed 8 bases from V and 7 bases from J; junction bases left unmatched: 17. Per germline, CDR1 LNHNV and CDR2 YYDKDF (reference sequence). The CDR3 loop spans 17 amino acids.

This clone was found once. In DNA form, the CDR3 reads TGTGCCACCTCCCCCTCGGGCCACGAGCAGTACTTC. Translating gives CATSPSGHEQYF. The genes are TRBV11-1 and TRBJ2-7; D gene unclear. CDR1 SGHAT and CDR2 FQDESV come from the germline V gene (reference sequence). The CDR3 totals 12 residues. Trimming took 10 bases from V and 5 from J, leaving 15 bases between them.

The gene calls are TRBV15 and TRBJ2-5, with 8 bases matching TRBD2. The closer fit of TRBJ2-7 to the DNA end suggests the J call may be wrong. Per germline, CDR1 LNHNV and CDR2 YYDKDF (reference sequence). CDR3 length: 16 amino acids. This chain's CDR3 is CATSRVGREGRDEQYF. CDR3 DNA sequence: TGTGCCACCAGCAGAGTGGGCCGGGAGGGCCGGGACGAGCAGTACTTC.

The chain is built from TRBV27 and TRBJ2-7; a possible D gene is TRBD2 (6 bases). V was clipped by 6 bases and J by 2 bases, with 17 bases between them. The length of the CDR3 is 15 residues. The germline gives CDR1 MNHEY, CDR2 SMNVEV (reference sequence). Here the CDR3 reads CASSPFGTSPYEQYF. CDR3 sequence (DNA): TGTGCCAGCAGCCCCTTCGGGACTTCTCCCTACGAGCAGTACTTC.

DNA for the CDR3: TGTGCCAGCTCACCGGACACCCACTACGAGCAGTACTTC. Its protein product is CASSPDTHYEQYF. This sequence joins TRBV18 and TRBJ2-5, with D possibly being TRBD1 (5 bases). The J call could be wrong; TRBJ2-7 is a better fit for the DNA end. The CDR3 has 13 residues. Germline values: CDR1 KGHSH, CDR2 LQKENI.